This entry is about one T cell receptor (beta chain). Its antigen is as yet unknown. The record originates from a study of T cell responses to AZD1222 COVID-19 vaccine. Trimming took off 6 bases at V and 0 bases at J, with 12 bases between the two ends. In germline, CDR1 is KGHSH, CDR2 LQKENI. The CDR3 totals 15 residues. Here immunoSEQ multiplex PCR was the method, and the copy in TCRdb shows in-frame clones only, minus some. The sample yields about 150,000 clones, roughly 90% seen once. Study outcomes and limitations: Spike-specific TCR breadth and depth rose after two AZD1222 doses. Baseline serostatus was positive in only six AZD1222 recipients. CD4 TCRs linked to vaccination spanned spike, dominating at 160-218 and 743-854.

The source of this sequence is an adult in good health. The specimen comprised peripheral blood, sampled on day 0 of AZD1222 vaccination. V usage is TRBV18 and J usage is TRBJ2-1; D may be TRBD2 (6 bases). CDR3 protein: CASSPGTSSYNEQFF. The CDR3 region has the DNA TGTGCCAGCTCCCCCGGGACTTCCTCCTACAATGAGCAGTTCTTC.